This TCR beta chain was retrieved from a study of shared clonotypes between healthy human individuals. Background on the study: The people who gave samples were a couple of women and a few men aged 18 to 49.

Notes on this clone: What it binds is unknown.

Study findings and constraints: The study found 4.5% to 5% of naive CD4 clonotypes shared across a few donors. Clonotypes shared by all four donors outscored non-shared clonotypes in generation probability.

V lost 3 bases to trimming and J lost 1 base; unmatched junction nucleotides: 9. CDR1 is KGHSH, CDR2 LQKENI, per germline. The CDR3 extends over 18 amino acids. Genomic DNA from each subset was divided evenly over several immunoSEQ plates. TCRdb keeps only in-frame clones here, not all; method: immunoSEQ multiplex PCR. The table includes over 2 million clones, 90% to 95% detected once. The sequencing sample was made of naive CD4+ T cells sorted from blood. Subset in this sample: CD45RA+ positively selected. The origin of this receptor is a young man in good health. This rearrangement joins TRBV18 to TRBJ2-3, with 11 bases aligning to TRBD2. The CDR3 bases are TGTGCCAGCTCACCGCCGGGACTAGCGGATTGGCGCACAGATACGCAGTATTTT. Protein sequence: CASSPPGLADWRTDTQYF.